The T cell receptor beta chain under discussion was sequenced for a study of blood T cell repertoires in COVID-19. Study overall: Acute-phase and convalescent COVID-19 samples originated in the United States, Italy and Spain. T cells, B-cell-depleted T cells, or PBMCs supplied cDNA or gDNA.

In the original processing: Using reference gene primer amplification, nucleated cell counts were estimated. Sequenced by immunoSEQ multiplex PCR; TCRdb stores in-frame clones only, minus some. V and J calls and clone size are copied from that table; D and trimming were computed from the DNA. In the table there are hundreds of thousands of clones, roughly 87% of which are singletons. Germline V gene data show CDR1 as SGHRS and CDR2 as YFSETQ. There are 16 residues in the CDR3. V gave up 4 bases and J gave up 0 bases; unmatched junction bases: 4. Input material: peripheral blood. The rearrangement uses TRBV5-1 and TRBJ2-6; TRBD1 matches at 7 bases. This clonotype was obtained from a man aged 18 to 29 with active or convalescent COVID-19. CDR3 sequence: CASSRDSASGANVLTF. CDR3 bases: TGCGCCAGCAGCCGGGACAGCGCCTCTGGGGCCAACGTCCTGACTTTC.